The 21 T cell receptor beta chains given below trace back to one sample, sequenced in a study of blood T cell repertoires in COVID-19. Libraries were prepared by immunoSEQ multiplex PCR; TCRdb keeps only in-frame clonotypes and omits some of them. The sample records some 220,000 clones, roughly 80% being singletons. Sequenced: peripheral blood. The receptors here all came from a woman aged 55-70 years with acute or convalescent COVID-19.

The V call is TRBV2, the J call TRBJ2-7; maybe TRBD2 (6 bases). V was trimmed by 6 bases and J by 1 base, leaving 10 bases between them. The germline V gene has CDR1 SNHLY and CDR2 FYNNEI. This CDR3 contains 13 residues. The CDR3 DNA reads TGTGCCAGCAGCCCACTAGCATCCTACGAGCAGTACTTC. Amino acid sequence: CASSPLASYEQYF.

The chain employs TRBV30 and TRBJ1-2; the match to TRBD1 covers 10 bases. CDR3 length equals 14 residues. CDR1 and CDR2 (germline): GTSNPN, SVGIG (reference sequence). The J segment lost 2 bases and the V segment lost 2 bases, leaving 2 bases of the junction unmatched. The CDR3 loop reads CAWSLGQGNYGYTF. The CDR3 bases are TGTGCCTGGAGTCTGGGACAGGGGAACTATGGCTACACCTTC.

The J gene is TRBJ2-1, the V gene TRBV19, with a weak D call TRBD1 (6 bases). This CDR3 region has 15 residues. Germline V gene data show CDR1 as LNHDA and CDR2 as SQIVND (reference sequence). V lost 6 bases and J lost 5, with 17 bases in between. The CDR3, as DNA: TGTGCCAGTAGCAACGAGGCCAACAGGGACAATGAGCAGTTCTTC. Translating it yields CASSNEANRDNEQFF.

J is TRBJ2-3 and V is TRBV5-1; a possible D gene is TRBD2 (6 bases). Per germline, CDR1 SGHRS and CDR2 YFSETQ. Trimming removed 1 base from V and 1 base from J, with 16 bases in between. The CDR3 has 17 residues. The CDR3 reads CASSLKVLGGGTDTQYF. The CDR3 DNA follows: TGCGCCAGCAGCTTGAAGGTGCTGGGCGGGGGCACAGATACGCAGTATTTT.

This chain joins TRBV12-3 or TRBV12-4 and TRBJ2-7; D not certain. CDR3 size: 12 residues. Trimming removed 8 bases at V and 2 bases at J, with 10 bases between. Written as DNA, the CDR3 is TGTGCCAGCGCGGCAGAAACCTACGAGCAGTACTTC. It encodes CASAAETYEQYF.

This chain joins TRBV6-5 and TRBJ2-2; D is ambiguous. CDR3 length: 12 amino acids. V dropped 6 bases and J dropped 5 bases, with 7 bases sitting between them. The germline V gene has CDR1 MNHEY and CDR2 SVGAGI. The CDR3 loop is CASSFSTGELFF. The CDR3 bases are TGTGCCAGCAGCTTTAGTACCGGGGAGCTGTTTTTT.

A few counts support this clone. The V call is TRBV3-1 (or the pseudogene TRBV3-2), the J call TRBJ2-2; 10 nucleotides match TRBD2. Looked up from germline, CDR1 is LGHDT and CDR2 is YNNKEL (reference sequence). The junction had 3 bases not matched to a gene; V was cut back by 2 bases and J by 6 bases. The CDR3 is 15 amino acids. The DNA of the CDR3 is TGTGCCAGCAGCCAAAACCTAGCGGGAGCCGGGGAGCTGTTTTTT. This sequence encodes CASSQNLAGAGELFF.

This rearrangement joins TRBV9 to TRBJ2-1; a weak D match, TRBD1 (6 bases). Trimming pared 3 bases from V and 3 bases from J, leaving 13 bases between. Germline CDR1 SGDLS, CDR2 YYNGEE. The CDR3 has 15 amino acids. CDR3 coding DNA: TGTGCCAGCAGCGAATTAGAGGGGGTCTACAATGAGCAGTTCTTC. It is translated as CASSELEGVYNEQFF.

The chain combines TRBV7-8 with TRBJ2-7, with TRBD1 matching 8 bases. The CDR3 length is 15 residues. Germline V lookup: CDR1 SGHVS, CDR2 FQNEAQ. With V trimmed by 1 base and J by 3 bases, 5 bases remained unmatched. The CDR3 DNA reads as TGTGCCAGCAGCTTAGGGAGGACAGGGATCTACGAGCAGTACTTC. Protein: CASSLGRTGIYEQYF.

The CDR3 here is CASSYFGQTSSYEQYF. The CDR3 coding sequence is TGTGCCAGCAGTTACTTCGGACAGACTTCCTCCTACGAGCAGTACTTC. The J gene is TRBJ2-7, the V gene TRBV6-2 or TRBV6-3, with a weak D call TRBD1 (6 bases). This CDR3 region has 16 residues. CDR1 and CDR2 (germline): MNHEY, SVGEGT. The V end was cut by 1 base, the J end by 0 bases, with 13 bases between.

The V call is TRBV19, the J call TRBJ2-3; 8 bases map to TRBD1. From germline, CDR1 is LNHDA and CDR2 SQIVND (reference sequence). Unmatched junction bases numbered 15, after V lost 6 bases and J lost 1 base. The CDR3 totals 18 residues. This CDR3 reads CASSARRQGRLGTDTQYF. The CDR3 coding sequence is TGTGCCAGTAGCGCCCGTCGACAGGGGAGGCTCGGCACAGATACGCAGTATTTT.

V and J are TRBV2 and TRBJ2-2, with 8 bases that match TRBD1. Germline CDR1 SNHLY, CDR2 FYNNEI. CDR3 size: 15 residues. V was clipped by 6 bases and J by 5 bases; unmatched bases: 8. CDR3 sequence reads: CASSWDQGATGELFF. The CDR3 DNA reads TGTGCCAGCAGCTGGGACCAGGGGGCAACCGGGGAGCTGTTTTTT.

CDR3 loop: CASSEGAVYGYTF. Here the CDR3 DNA reads TGTGCCAGCAGTGAAGGGGCCGTCTATGGCTACACCTTC. The chain combines TRBV2 with TRBJ1-2; D not certain. Germline V gene sequence: CDR1 SNHLY, CDR2 FYNNEI. V lost 1 base and J lost 4, with 7 bases in between. CDR3 length: 13 residues.

This chain connects TRBV25-1 to TRBJ2-1; TRBD1 matches at 10 bases. This CDR3 contains 17 residues. V dropped 4 bases and J dropped 1; count of bases not matched to a gene: 7. The germline gives CDR1 MGHDK, CDR2 SYGVNS. CDR3 DNA: TGTGCCAGCAGTGGAGACAGGGGGCGCGTTTCCTACAATGAGCAGTTCTTC. Its translation is CASSGDRGRVSYNEQFF.

This clone appeared once. This chain's CDR3 is CAWSDRGRGDTQYF. CDR3 coding DNA: TGTGCCTGGAGTGACAGGGGGAGAGGGGATACGCAGTATTTT. The chain carries TRBV30 and TRBJ2-3, with 8 bases fitting TRBD1. This CDR3 is 14 amino acids long. From germline, CDR1 is GTSNPN and CDR2 SVGIG (reference sequence). V shed 1 base, J shed 6 bases, and the junction held 6 bases outside the gene matches.

The chain recombines TRBV5-4 with TRBJ2-2, with D perhaps TRBD1 (7 bases). This CDR3 has 18 amino acids. V gave up 1 base and J gave up 4 bases, with 20 bases separating them. CDR1 SGHNT and CDR2 YYREEE come from the germline V gene (reference sequence). The CDR3 DNA is TGTGCCAGCAGCTTGACGGCAGGGGGGCGAGCCATCACCGGGGAGCTGTTTTTT. Encoded protein: CASSLTAGGRAITGELFF.

The V and J genes are TRBV19 and TRBJ2-3; D is unresolved. The V end was cut by 4 bases, the J end by 0 bases, with 5 bases between. This CDR3 is 13 amino acids long. The germline V gene has CDR1 LNHDA and CDR2 SQIVND (reference sequence). The CDR3 DNA sequence: TGTGCCAGTAGTAATCCTAGCACAGATACGCAGTATTTT. Residues: CASSNPSTDTQYF.

This clone was found once. The chain links TRBV4-2 to TRBJ1-1; 8 positions agree with TRBD1. The junction had 5 bases not matched to a gene; V was cut back by 4 bases and J by 1 base. The CDR3 loop spans 15 amino acids. CDR1 and CDR2 from the germline V gene are LGHNA and YNFKEQ. In DNA form, the CDR3 reads TGTGCCAGCAGCCTTGCCGGGACAGGGAACACTGAAGCTTTCTTT. This encodes CASSLAGTGNTEAFF.

The table lists this clone with a few counts. The chain has TRBV4-1 and TRBJ1-5; possible D gene TRBD1, 6 bases. This CDR3 contains 15 residues. Trimming shortened V by 0 bases and J by 6 bases, and 12 bases separated the two germline ends. Per germline, CDR1 MGHRA and CDR2 YSYEKL. The DNA of the CDR3 is TGCGCCAGCAGCCAAGATAGAGGGGGGGGTCAGCCCCAGCATTTT. Encoded protein: CASSQDRGGGQPQHF.

V is TRBV19 and J is TRBJ1-5; D gene uncertain. The CDR3 length is 14 residues. CDR1 and CDR2 (germline): LNHDA, SQIVND (reference sequence). V gave up 7 bases and J gave up 5 bases, with 15 bases separating them. CDR3 coding DNA: TGTGCCAGTAAAAACCCCTACCCGCATCAGCCCCAGCATTTT. It specifies CASKNPYPHQPQHF.

This rearrangement joins TRBV4-2 to TRBJ1-5; perhaps TRBD1 as D (5 bases). V lost 6 bases, J lost 3 bases, and 9 bases lay in between. The CDR3 sequence is 13 residues long. Germline V gene lookup returns CDR1 LGHNA and CDR2 YNFKEQ. CDR3 in DNA: TGTGCCAGCAGTCAGGGAATCAATCAGCCCCAGCATTTT. Translated: CASSQGINQPQHF.